These 8 T cell receptor beta chains came from one sample sequenced in a study of technical replicates of blood from several donors. Some clones are missing from TCRdb's copy, which holds only in-frame ones; the method was immunoSEQ multiplex PCR. The top ten clones hold 0.2% of a sample with around 86,000 clones, roughly 96% of them seen once. The material sequenced was T cells isolated from PBMCs. All receptors come from a human donor in good health.

The rearrangement uses TRBV29-1 and TRBJ2-6; possibly TRBD2 for D (6 bases). The CDR3 loop spans 14 amino acids. Trimming took 4 bases from V and 4 from J, leaving 11 bases between them. Germline V gene lookup returns CDR1 SQVTM and CDR2 ANQGSEA. The CDR3 nucleotides read TGCAGCGTTGTGGGACTGCCCGGGGCCAACGTCCTGACTTTC. It is translated as CSVVGLPGANVLTF.

The genes are TRBV28 and TRBJ2-1, with 8 bases lining up with TRBD2. V dropped 4 bases and J dropped 2; count of bases not matched to a gene: 7. The CDR3 has 16 residues. Germline V gene lookup returns CDR1 MDHEN and CDR2 SYDVKM. CDR3 nucleotides: TGTGCCAGCAGTTCCGTAGCGGGACCTGCCTACAATGAGCAGTTCTTC. It encodes CASSSVAGPAYNEQFF.

The chain combines TRBV19 with TRBJ1-5; D is ambiguous. Germline V gene data show CDR1 as LNHDA and CDR2 as SQIVND (reference sequence). The V end was cut by 5 bases, the J end by 7 bases, with 9 bases between. The length of the CDR3 is 12 residues. CDR3 sequence: CASSPPRQPQHF. CDR3 DNA sequence: TGTGCCAGTAGTCCCCCGCGGCAGCCCCAGCATTTT.

The chain has TRBV29-1 and TRBJ2-7; TRBD1 agrees at 10 bases. CDR1 and CDR2 (germline): SQVTM, ANQGSEA. The CDR3 contains 14 residues. With 5 bases clipped from V and 6 bases from J, the junction kept 10 bases outside the gene matches. CDR3 nucleotides: TGCAGCGTTACCGGGACAGGGGCTAGGGGCGAGCAGTACTTC. Protein product: CSVTGTGARGEQYF.

The chain is built from TRBV14 and TRBJ2-5; D not certain. CDR1 SGHDN and CDR2 FVKESK come from the germline V gene. V was shortened by 1 base and J by 2 bases, with 5 bases between the two germline ends. The CDR3 extends over 13 amino acids. The CDR3 is CASSQVHQETQYF. The CDR3 nucleotides are TGTGCCAGCAGCCAAGTACATCAAGAGACCCAGTACTTC.

Here the CDR3 reads CASSLLGQVQYF. The DNA of the CDR3 is TGTGCCAGCAGCTTACTGGGCCAGGTTCAGTACTTC. The chain is built from TRBV7-9 and TRBJ2-4; D gene unclear. This CDR3 is built from 12 residues. The V end was cut by 2 bases, the J end by 11 bases, with 10 bases between. Germline V gene sequence: CDR1 SEHNR, CDR2 FQNEAQ (reference sequence).

This chain joins TRBV11-2 and TRBJ2-1; D uncertain. The V gene's germline CDR1 is SGHAT and CDR2 FQNNGV. The CDR3 length is 15 residues. The germline V and J ends were trimmed by 5 bases and 0 bases, with 11 bases remaining between them. The DNA for the CDR3 is TGTGCCAGCAGCCCCGTCGGTAGCTCCTACAATGAGCAGTTCTTC. It specifies CASSPVGSSYNEQFF. Combining the CDR3 with reference TRBV11-2 and TRBJ2-1 gives the whole variable domain EAGVAQSPRYKIIEKRQSVAFWCNPISGHATLYWYQQILGQGPKLLIQFQNNGVVDDSQLPKDRFSAERLKGVDSTLKIQPAKLEDSAVYLCASSPVGSSYNEQFFGPGTRLTVL.

About this clone itself: A read error may explain this, as a much larger clone is one base away. In the same sample, other DNA sequences code for this CDR3. V is TRBV18 and J is TRBJ1-5, with no clear D. Germline V gene data show CDR1 as KGHSH and CDR2 as LQKENI. The CDR3 is 14 residues long. V lost 3 bases, J lost 0 bases, and 6 bases lay in between. This CDR3 reads CASSPEASNQPQHF. CDR3 sequence (DNA): TGTGCCAGCTCACCGGAGGCTAGCAATCAGCCCCAGCATTTT.